This T cell receptor beta chain originates from a study of OX40 agonist ivuxolimab in advanced cancers. Study-level results: Expanded clones were, on average, more numerous in CD8+ T cells than in CD4+.

A note on this clone: The target antigen is unknown.

Here immunoSEQ multiplex PCR was the method, and the copy in TCRdb shows in-frame clones only, minus some. This table has just over 90,000 clones, approximately 94% appearing once. The V end was cut by 3 bases, the J end by 1 base, with 10 bases between. The CDR3 runs to 15 residues. Germline CDR1 is LNHDA and CDR2 is SQIVND (reference sequence). Patients with autoimmune history or systemic immunosuppression were excluded. This sample comprised CD4+ or CD8+ T cells sorted from blood, obtained in a trial of the OX40 agonist ivuxolimab. The chain carries TRBV19 and TRBJ2-1; D possibly uses TRBD1 or TRBD2 (6 bases each). The sequence was collected from an adult with an advanced solid tumor such as melanoma, head and neck, liver or kidney cancer. This CDR3 reads CASSIGGRSYNEQFF. CDR3 DNA sequence: TGTGCCAGTAGTATTGGGGGGCGGTCCTACAATGAGCAGTTCTTC. The full variable domain, with the rest looked up from reference TRBV19 and TRBJ2-1, is DGGITQSPKYLFRKEGQNVTLSCEQNLNHDAMYWYRQDPGQGLRLIYYSQIVNDFQKGDIAEGYSVSREKKESFPLTVTSAQKNPTAFYLCASSIGGRSYNEQFFGPGTRLTVL.